Listed here are 28 T cell receptor beta chains from one sample, sequenced in a study of shared clonotypes between healthy human individuals (dated by TCRdb to the early 2020s). The library was made by the immunoSEQ multiplex PCR assay. TCRdb mirrors the immuneACCESS table, restricted to in-frame sequences. Some clones are absent from its copies; in checked studies, under half trace to an unresolved V gene, and the reason for the others is unknown. Here the sample has about 230,000 clones; about 65% occur a single time. Around 10% of the sample goes to the ten largest clones. The sequenced sample consisted of memory CD4+ T cells sorted from blood. In the paper's terms, the cell subset or site label means: CD45RA-negative fraction. Source of these receptors: a young man in good health.

CDR3 in amino acids: CASSPSPGQSYEQYF. DNA of the CDR3: TGTGCCAGCAGCCCGTCCCCGGGACAGTCCTACGAGCAGTACTTC. The chain combines TRBV7-2 with TRBJ2-7, with 7 positions matching TRBD1. The CDR3 is 15 residues long. Trimming at V came to 5 bases and at J to 1 base, leaving 8 bases not matched to a gene. Germline V gives CDR1 SGHTA, CDR2 FQGNSA.

V gene TRBV28 combines with J gene TRBJ2-5, with 7 bases lining up with TRBD2. This CDR3 region has 14 residues. Germline V gene lookup returns CDR1 MDHEN and CDR2 SYDVKM. V shed 3 bases, J shed 5 bases, and the junction held 6 bases outside the gene matches. CDR3 nucleotide sequence: TGTGCCAGCAGTTTGGGTGGGAGGGCGGAGACCCAGTACTTC. Residues: CASSLGGRAETQYF. The whole variable domain, remainder taken from reference TRBV28 and TRBJ2-5, is DVKVTQSSRYLVKRTGEKVFLECVQDMDHENMFWYRQDPGLGLRLIYFSYDVKMKEKGDIPEGYSVSREKKERFSLILESASTNQTSMYLCASSLGGRAETQYFGPGTRLLVL.

This chain joins TRBV9 and TRBJ2-1; no definite D call. The ends were cut back, 4 bases at V and 6 bases at J, with 17 bases in the middle. The CDR3 contains 15 residues. The germline CDR1 and CDR2 sequences are SGDLS and YYNGEE. The CDR3 DNA reads TGTGCCAGCAGCCGCGACCCAAACATGGCCAATGAGCAGTTCTTC. Amino acids: CASSRDPNMANEQFF.

This chain uses TRBV27 with TRBJ1-2; 7 nucleotides match TRBD1. The junction had 9 bases not matched to a gene; V was cut back by 5 bases and J by 0 bases. This CDR3 region has 16 residues. Germline loops: CDR1 MNHEY, CDR2 SMNVEV (reference sequence). In nucleotides, the CDR3 is TGTGCCAGCAGTCCAAGACAGGGCCAAGCTAACTATGGCTACACCTTC. Translation gives CASSPRQGQANYGYTF.

The chain employs TRBV7-2 and TRBJ2-7; D possibly corresponds to TRBD2 (6 bases). Germline CDR1 reads SGHTA; CDR2 reads FQGNSA. Trimming left V 3 bases short and J 2 bases short, with 14 bases between. This CDR3 is built from 15 residues. The CDR3 DNA reads TGTGCCAGCAGCTTTCCGGGACTGGGAGCCTACGAGCAGTACTTC. Its translation is CASSFPGLGAYEQYF.

CDR3 bases: TGTGCCAGCAGCTTAGCGGTGTCCGTACTAGCGAGCTCCTACAATGAGCAGTTCTTC. Translating gives CASSLAVSVLASSYNEQFF. The genes are TRBV7-6 and TRBJ2-1; the match to TRBD2 covers 7 bases. This CDR3 contains 19 residues. V shed 0 bases and J 0 bases; nucleotides not matched to a gene: 11. In germline, CDR1 is SGHVS, CDR2 FNYEAQ.

Ten or more counts support this clone. The J gene is TRBJ2-5, the V gene TRBV29-1; the match to TRBD1 covers 8 bases. J lost 5 bases, V lost 5 bases, and 7 bases had no gene match. Germline V lookup: CDR1 SQVTM, CDR2 ANQGSEA. The length of the CDR3 is 13 residues. The CDR3 DNA sequence: TGCAGCGTTAGGACAGGGTGGCGGGAGACCCAGTACTTC. This sequence encodes CSVRTGWRETQYF.

The genes are TRBV4-3 and TRBJ2-5, with D perhaps matching TRBD1 or TRBD2 (6 bases each). Germline V lookup: CDR1 LGHNA, CDR2 YSLEER. This CDR3 has 17 amino acids. Trimming shortened V by 0 bases and J by 0 bases, and 14 bases separated the two germline ends. The CDR3 here is CASSQEGGSGYQETQYF. Written as DNA, the CDR3 is TGCGCCAGCAGCCAAGAAGGGGGTAGCGGTTACCAAGAGACCCAGTACTTC.

V usage is TRBV9 and J usage is TRBJ2-5; 10 bases map to TRBD2. J gave up 0 bases and V 2 bases, and 1 base lay outside the gene matches. The CDR3 loop spans 15 amino acids. CDR1 and CDR2 from the germline V gene are SGDLS and YYNGEE. The CDR3 loop reads CASSVTSGNQETQYF. The CDR3 coding sequence is TGTGCCAGCAGCGTTACTAGCGGGAACCAAGAGACCCAGTACTTC. Full variable domain (outside the CDR3, taken from reference TRBV9 and TRBJ2-5): DSGVTQTPKHLITATGQRVTLRCSPRSGDLSVYWYQQSLDQGLQFLIQYYNGEERAKGNILERFSAQQFPDLHSELNLSSLELGDSALYFCASSVTSGNQETQYFGPGTRLLVL.

V gene TRBV9 combines with J gene TRBJ1-5; D ambiguous. Germline V gene data show CDR1 as SGDLS and CDR2 as YYNGEE. This CDR3 has 13 amino acids. The V end lost 2 bases, the J end lost 3 bases, and 6 bases lay between the germline ends. Here the CDR3 DNA reads TGTGCCAGCAGCGTCAGCCCCAATCAGCCCCAGCATTTT. Protein product: CASSVSPNQPQHF. The full variable domain, completed using reference TRBV9 and TRBJ1-5, is DSGVTQTPKHLITATGQRVTLRCSPRSGDLSVYWYQQSLDQGLQFLIQYYNGEERAKGNILERFSAQQFPDLHSELNLSSLELGDSALYFCASSVSPNQPQHFGDGTRLSIL.

The chain uses TRBV7-2 and TRBJ1-1; D perhaps matches TRBD1 (6 bases). CDR3 length equals 13 residues. V was clipped by 5 bases and J by 6 bases, with 13 bases between them. CDR1 is SGHTA, CDR2 FQGNSA, per germline. The CDR3 protein is CASSVRQAAEAFF. CDR3 in DNA: TGTGCCAGCAGCGTTAGACAGGCCGCTGAAGCTTTCTTT.

The chain recombines TRBV4-1 with TRBJ1-2; D not certain. V was cut by 0 bases and J by 0 bases, with 11 bases left in between. There are 16 residues in the CDR3. Germline loops: CDR1 MGHRA, CDR2 YSYEKL. CDR3 coding DNA: TGCGCCAGCAGCCAAGATCTAGCCTTAGCTAACTATGGCTACACCTTC. Translating it yields CASSQDLALANYGYTF.

Points on this clone: The sample contains more than one DNA sequence encoding this CDR3. This rearrangement joins TRBV5-1 to TRBJ2-7; 7 bases are a match to TRBD2. CDR1 SGHRS and CDR2 YFSETQ come from the germline V gene. The CDR3 is 16 residues long. Losses at the gene ends were 4 bases for V and 4 bases for J; bases not matched to a gene: 14. The CDR3 DNA reads as TGCGCCAGCAGCGATCGATTAGCGGGTCAGGCTTACGAGCAGTACTTC. This encodes CASSDRLAGQAYEQYF.

This clone was observed a few times. This sequence joins TRBV28 and TRBJ2-1, with D perhaps assigned TRBD1 or TRBD2 (6 bases each). The CDR3 contains 14 residues. Germline values: CDR1 MDHEN, CDR2 SYDVKM. The V gene lost 6 bases and the J gene lost 7 bases, with 16 bases spanning the gap. CDR3 sequence: CASSHRRGGNEQFF. CDR3 coding DNA: TGTGCCAGCAGCCACCGCAGAGGGGGGAATGAGCAGTTCTTC.

The chain carries TRBV16 and TRBJ2-7; maybe TRBD1 (5 bases). Germline V CDR1 and CDR2: KGHSY, FQNENV. The CDR3 is made up of 16 amino acids. The V gene lost 3 bases and the J gene lost 3 bases, with 18 bases spanning the gap. CDR3 sequence: CASSHRSRVGDYEQYF. The CDR3 coding sequence is TGTGCCAGCAGCCATAGGAGCAGGGTTGGGGACTACGAGCAGTACTTC. Full variable domain (rest looked up from reference TRBV16 and TRBJ2-7): GEEVAQTPKHLVRGEGQKAKLYCAPIKGHSYVFWYQQVLKNEFKFLISFQNENVFDETGMPKERFSAKCLPNSPCSLEIQATKLEDSAVYFCASSHRSRVGDYEQYFGPGTRLTVT.

The chain employs TRBV30 and TRBJ2-7; 8 nucleotides match TRBD1. Looked up from germline, CDR1 is GTSNPN and CDR2 is SVGIG (reference sequence). The V segment lost 3 bases and the J segment 2 bases; nucleotides outside the gene matches: 3. This CDR3 is 13 amino acids long. The CDR3 DNA reads TGTGCCTGGAGCCAGGGGGCGACCTACGAGCAGTACTTC. Its translation: CAWSQGATYEQYF.

This clone was recorded only once. V and J are TRBV5-8 and TRBJ2-1; 10 bases fit TRBD2. Trimming cost V 7 bases and J 9 bases; bases outside gene matches: 13. CDR1 SGHTS and CDR2 YDEGEE come from the germline V gene. This CDR3 is built from 15 residues. The DNA for the CDR3 is TGTGCCAGCTTACGGCCCCAGCGGGAGGGAGGTGAGCAGTTCTTC. It yields the protein CASLRPQREGGEQFF.

This clone was seen only a few times. In DNA form, the CDR3 reads TGCGCCAGCAGCCATTTACAGGGGTTTGGAGCAGATACGCAGTATTTT. Its translation is CASSHLQGFGADTQYF. V and J are TRBV4-3 and TRBJ2-3; 7 nucleotides line up with TRBD1. Losses at the gene ends were 3 bases for V and 4 bases for J; bases not matched to a gene: 10. CDR1 is LGHNA and CDR2 is YSLEER in the germline V gene. The CDR3 has 16 residues.

The gene calls are TRBV7-8 and TRBJ2-1; D remains unclear. Germline CDR1 and CDR2: SGHVS and FQNEAQ. The V end lost 5 bases, the J end lost 8 bases, and 19 bases lay between the germline ends. This CDR3 comprises 15 residues. The CDR3 nucleotides are TGTGCCAGCAGCCAAAGCCAAGGGCAGTCCCATGAGCAGTTCTTC. Its translation: CASSQSQGQSHEQFF.

The genes are TRBV7-9 and TRBJ2-7; maybe TRBD2 (6 bases). Germline values: CDR1 SEHNR, CDR2 FQNEAQ (reference sequence). This CDR3 comprises 11 residues. For the CDR3, the DNA is TGTGTGTGCGGGACGAACTACGAGCAGTACTTC. It specifies CVCGTNYEQYF.

Only a few counts were recorded for this clone. The chain uses TRBV6-6 and TRBJ2-7; D may match TRBD1 or TRBD2 (6 bases each). Germline V gives CDR1 MNHNY, CDR2 SVGAGI (reference sequence). Trimming pared 5 bases from V and 1 base from J, leaving 12 bases between. CDR3 length equals 14 residues. The CDR3 DNA reads TGTGCCAGCAGTCGTCAAGGGGGGTCCTACGAGCAGTACTTC. This sequence encodes CASSRQGGSYEQYF.

This clone appeared a few times. This chain connects TRBV28 to TRBJ2-7; D unresolved. Germline assignment: CDR1 MDHEN and CDR2 SYDVKM. This CDR3 has 15 residues. V was trimmed by 3 bases and J by 3 bases, leaving 15 bases between them. The CDR3 DNA is TGTGCCAGCAGTTTCATGCCGCGCAGACACTACGAGCAGTACTTC. It encodes CASSFMPRRHYEQYF. The full variable domain, its missing parts supplied by reference TRBV28 and TRBJ2-7, is DVKVTQSSRYLVKRTGEKVFLECVQDMDHENMFWYRQDPGLGLRLIYFSYDVKMKEKGDIPEGYSVSREKKERFSLILESASTNQTSMYLCASSFMPRRHYEQYFGPGTRLTVT.

This chain connects TRBV29-1 to TRBJ2-5; tentatively, D is TRBD2 (5 bases). Germline lookup yields CDR1 SQVTM and CDR2 ANQGSEA. V lost 4 bases and J 1 base, leaving 7 bases between the germline ends. The CDR3 runs to 12 residues. CDR3 nucleotides: TGCAGCGTTGGACTACCCCAAGAGACCCAGTACTTC. Protein sequence: CSVGLPQETQYF.

This clone appeared a few times. The chain employs TRBV7-9 and TRBJ2-7; D gene uncertain. Trimming removed 3 bases at V and 5 bases at J, with 8 bases between. This CDR3 region has 12 residues. Germline assignment: CDR1 SEHNR and CDR2 FQNEAQ (reference sequence). CDR3 sequence (DNA): TGTGCCAGCAGCTTCTTGGGTAACGAGCAGTACTTC. This translates into CASSFLGNEQYF.

The chain joins TRBV5-4 to TRBJ2-4, with 8 bases that match TRBD2. This CDR3 contains 15 residues. CDR1 SGHNT and CDR2 YYREEE come from the germline V gene (reference sequence). Trimming removed 4 bases from V and 1 base from J; junction bases left unmatched: 4. The CDR3: CASSPSGGAKNIQYF. Written as DNA, the CDR3 is TGTGCCAGCAGCCCCTCGGGGGGGGCCAAAAACATTCAGTACTTC.

The chain couples TRBV4-3 to TRBJ2-2, with D tentatively TRBD2 (5 bases). This CDR3 comprises 14 residues. Germline CDR1 reads LGHNA; CDR2 reads YSLEER. V shed 0 bases and J shed 6 bases, with 8 bases lying between them. CDR3 bases: TGCGCCAGCAGCCAAGACATACTAGCCGGGGAGCTGTTTTTT. It specifies CASSQDILAGELFF.

The rearrangement links TRBV10-3 to TRBJ2-3; 13 bases are a match to TRBD2. Germline CDR1 reads ENHRY; CDR2 reads SYGVKD. The CDR3 runs to 16 residues. V lost 3 bases to trimming and J lost 8 bases; unmatched junction nucleotides: 8. CDR3 sequence reads: CAISERTSGSLGTQYF. CDR3 sequence (DNA): TGTGCCATCAGTGAAAGGACTAGCGGGAGTTTAGGTACGCAGTATTTT.

For this clone: A read error may be the cause here, since a much bigger clone is one base away. V gene TRBV5-6 combines with J gene TRBJ2-7, with TRBD2 matching over 7 bases. The CDR3 has 13 amino acids. The ends lost 0 bases at V and 9 bases at J; junction bases unmatched: 6. The germline CDR1 and CDR2 sequences are SGHDT and YYEEEE. CDR3 protein: CASSLGLAWGQYF. The CDR3 DNA follows: TGTGCCAGCAGCTTGGGACTAGCTTGGGGGCAGTACTTC.